This TCR beta chain stems from a study of T cell responses to AZD1222 COVID-19 vaccine. Study-level background: Whether given at about 4 or about 12 weeks, second doses were pooled.

V shed 3 bases and J shed 4 bases, with 18 bases lying between them. Per the germline V gene, CDR1 is KGHSH and CDR2 is LQKENI. CDR3 size: 16 residues. Study results and caveats: The repertoires were collected only after the peak T cell response. The donor group comprised mostly white British people and more females; the analysis possibly underestimated clonal diversity. The study reported that nearly half of spike-specific TCRs target unmutated variant regions.

Data came from immunoSEQ multiplex PCR; TCRdb stores just in-frame clones and leaves some out. The data show around 83,000 clones, about 92% seen once. Turning to this clone: Its antigen is undetermined.

The TCR sequence derives from an adult in good health. V and J are TRBV18 and TRBJ2-5; D possibly uses TRBD1 or TRBD2 (5 bases each). This material consisted of peripheral blood, taken on day 0 of AZD1222 vaccination. The CDR3 DNA reads as TGTGCCAGCTCACCCAGGGATATTGGGGACGGAGAGACCCAGTACTTC. Its protein is CASSPRDIGDGETQYF.